This is a list of T cell receptor beta chains from one sample in a study of blood T cell repertoires in COVID-19. Generated by immunoSEQ multiplex PCR, the TCRdb table keeps only in-frame clones and is missing some. The sample carries more than 150,000 clones, 80% to 90% recorded once. The specimen was peripheral blood. All receptors come from a man between 60 and 75 years old with acute or convalescent COVID-19. Both conserved end residues are part of each CDR3. Each record gives: clone size, J gene, D gene, V gene, CDR3 protein, CDR3 DNA. The D gene is left open where the match is weak. Clone size appears in some rows only: once, few, many, or a class for an expanded clone.

-,TRBJ2-2,TRBD1,TRBV7-8,CASSLGRGRNGELFF,TGTGCCAGCAGCTTAGGCAGGGGGCGTAACGGGGAGCTGTTTTTT
-,TRBJ2-7,-,TRBV7-3,CASSLTGGFVYEQYF,TGTGCCAGCAGCTTAACCGGCGGGTTCGTCTACGAGCAGTACTTC
-,TRBJ2-3,-,TRBV6-1,CASSDRDGRDTQYF,TGTGCCAGCAGTGACCGTGACGGGAGAGATACGCAGTATTTT
-,TRBJ1-4,-,TRBV5-1,CASSRATANEKLFF,TGCGCCAGCAGCCGAGCAACAGCTAATGAAAAACTGTTTTTT
-,TRBJ1-3,TRBD1,TRBV28,CASSRDRGLGNTIYF,TGTGCCAGCAGTCGGGACAGGGGTTTGGGAAACACCATATATTTT
-,TRBJ2-4,-,TRBV28,CASTQGGTKNIQYF,TGTGCCAGCACCCAAGGGGGTACCAAAAACATTCAGTACTTC
-,TRBJ2-3,TRBD2,TRBV18,CASSPPGASGTGTQYF,TGTGCCAGCTCACCCCCAGGGGCTAGCGGGACTGGTACGCAGTATTTT
few,TRBJ1-1,-,TRBV6-6,CASSYSRQQNTEAFF,TGTGCCAGCAGTTACTCGAGGCAGCAGAACACTGAAGCTTTCTTT
-,TRBJ1-4,TRBD1,TRBV6-6,CASSYQGATDEKLFF,TGTGCCAGCAGTTACCAGGGGGCGACGGATGAAAAACTGTTTTTT
once,TRBJ1-2,-,TRBV5-8,CASSWGDYGYTF,TGTGCCAGCAGCTGGGGCGACTATGGCTACACCTTC
-,TRBJ2-7,TRBD1,TRBV6-4,CAPLSGQGIDEQYF,TGTGCTCCCTTAAGTGGACAGGGGATCGACGAGCAGTACTTC
-,TRBJ1-1,-,TRBV23-1,CASSQFDSNLNTEAFF,TGCGCCAGCAGTCAATTTGACAGCAACCTGAACACTGAAGCTTTCTTT
-,TRBJ2-1,TRBD1,TRBV7-9,CASSGTANYNEQFF,TGTGCCAGCAGTGGGACAGCAAACTACAATGAGCAGTTCTTC
-,TRBJ1-5,-,TRBV6-5,CASSPGTHQPQHF,TGTGCCAGCAGTCCCGGGACACATCAGCCCCAGCATTTT
-,TRBJ2-1,TRBD2,TRBV27,CASSWGLGQFF,TGTGCCAGCAGTTGGGGACTAGGGCAGTTCTTC
once,TRBJ1-3,-,TRBV7-9,CASIQGGNGNTIYF,TGTGCCAGCATTCAGGGTGGAAATGGAAACACCATATATTTT
-,TRBJ2-7,-,TRBV9,CASSVTGGRLGEQYF,TGTGCCAGCAGCGTAACGGGGGGCCGTCTGGGTGAGCAGTACTTC
-,TRBJ2-2,TRBD2,TRBV7-3,CASSLSRTSGNAGELFF,TGTGCCAGCAGCTTAAGCCGGACTAGCGGGAATGCCGGGGAGCTGTTTTTT
many,TRBJ2-2,TRBD1,TRBV24-1,CATSEPGTGVTGELFF,TGTGCCACCAGTGAACCCGGGACAGGGGTCACCGGGGAGCTGTTTTTT
-,TRBJ1-2,TRBD1,TRBV30,CAWSAGQPNYGYTF,TGTGCCTGGAGTGCGGGACAGCCTAACTATGGCTACACCTTC
-,TRBJ2-1,TRBD2,TRBV29-1,CSVEGRLAPGGGYNEQFF,TGCAGCGTTGAAGGCCGTTTAGCCCCGGGAGGGGGCTACAATGAGCAGTTCTTC
-,TRBJ2-1,-,TRBV3-1/TRBV3-2,CASSPSPRYEQFF,TGTGCCAGCAGCCCCAGCCCTAGGTATGAGCAGTTCTTC
-,TRBJ2-3,-,TRBV15,CATRLGAQDTQYF,TGTGCCACCAGACTGGGGGCCCAAGATACGCAGTATTTT
-,TRBJ1-1,-,TRBV9,CASGGSPQSEAFF,TGTGCCAGCGGCGGGTCTCCGCAGTCTGAAGCTTTCTTT
-,TRBJ1-5,TRBD1,TRBV29-1,CSAGTGASQPQHF,TGCAGCGCCGGGACAGGGGCGAGTCAGCCCCAGCATTTT
-,TRBJ1-2,-,TRBV7-9,CASSPGPYGYTF,TGTGCCAGCAGCCCAGGGCCCTATGGCTACACCTTC
-,TRBJ1-5,TRBD1,TRBV7-2,CASSAKTGDQPQHF,TGTGCCAGCAGCGCTAAGACAGGGGATCAGCCCCAGCATTTT
-,TRBJ2-1,-,TRBV18,CASSQGQSNEQFF,TGTGCCAGCTCACAAGGACAGTCCAATGAGCAGTTCTTC
-,TRBJ2-1,TRBD2,TRBV6-5,CASSSSGTSAHNEQFF,TGTGCCAGCAGTTCATCCGGGACTAGCGCTCACAATGAGCAGTTCTTC
few,TRBJ1-1,-,TRBV12-3/TRBV12-4,CASSSYNTEAFF,TGTGCCAGCAGCTCCTATAACACTGAAGCTTTCTTT
once,TRBJ2-1,TRBD2,TRBV2,CASSVTSGSYNEQFF,TGTGCCAGCAGTGTAACTAGCGGCTCCTACAATGAGCAGTTCTTC
few,TRBJ1-2,-,TRBV3-1/TRBV3-2,CASSQVTAGERYTF,TGTGCCAGCAGCCAAGTCACGGCAGGGGAACGCTACACCTTC
-,TRBJ2-1,TRBD1,TRBV4-1,CASSQDGGRGLGNEQFF,TGCGCCAGCAGCCAAGATGGAGGCAGGGGGCTAGGGAATGAGCAGTTCTTC
-,TRBJ2-3,-,TRBV6-5,CASSPTGDTQYF,TGTGCCAGCAGTCCGACGGGAGATACGCAGTATTTT
-,TRBJ2-7,-,TRBV4-2,CASSRPGAAYEQYF,TGTGCCAGCAGCCGGCCAGGAGCGGCTTACGAGCAGTACTTC
-,TRBJ1-5,-,TRBV28,CASSWAGVDQPQHF,TGTGCCAGCAGTTGGGCGGGGGTGGATCAGCCCCAGCATTTT
-,TRBJ1-3,-,TRBV14,CASSPSGSSGNTIYF,TGTGCCAGCAGCCCGTCCGGGAGCTCTGGAAACACCATATATTTT
few,TRBJ1-4,-,TRBV9,CASSVGAATNEKLFF,TGTGCCAGCAGCGTAGGGGCAGCAACTAATGAAAAACTGTTTTTT
-,TRBJ2-5,TRBD2,TRBV5-4,CASSWGGRRQETQYF,TGTGCCAGCAGCTGGGGAGGGAGGCGACAAGAGACCCAGTACTTC
-,TRBJ1-4,-,TRBV2,CASSKERQEKLFF,TGTGCCAGCAGTAAGGAGAGACAGGAAAAACTGTTTTTT
-,TRBJ2-7,TRBD2,TRBV7-8,CASSLELAGFRGGEQYF,TGTGCCAGCAGCTTAGAACTAGCGGGATTTCGCGGGGGAGAGCAGTACTTC
-,TRBJ2-3,TRBD2,TRBV28,CASNESVSGRGTDTQYF,TGTGCCAGCAATGAGTCCGTAAGCGGGAGAGGTACAGATACGCAGTATTTT
-,TRBJ1-2,-,TRBV18,CASSPGTTLYGYTF,TGTGCCAGCTCACCAGGGACAACCCTCTATGGCTACACCTTC
-,TRBJ1-6,-,TRBV13,CASSLGGGSSPLHF,TGTGCCAGCAGCCTGGGGGGGGGTAGCTCACCCCTCCACTTT
-,TRBJ2-7,TRBD2,TRBV9,CASSPIEAGESYEQYF,TGTGCCAGCAGCCCGATAGAAGCGGGAGAGTCCTACGAGCAGTACTTC
-,TRBJ2-3,TRBD2,TRBV10-2,CASSDPQVAGGRDTQYF,TGCGCCAGCAGTGACCCGCAGGTAGCGGGAGGTAGAGATACGCAGTATTTT
once,TRBJ2-5,-,TRBV5-4,CASSEGHRQETQYF,TGTGCCAGCAGCGAGGGACACCGCCAAGAGACCCAGTACTTC
-,TRBJ2-2,-,TRBV4-2,CASSQVGSGELFF,TGTGCCAGCAGCCAAGTCGGGTCCGGGGAGCTGTTTTTT
-,TRBJ2-1,-,TRBV4-2,CASSLRDFTNEQFF,TGTGCCAGCAGCCTCCGGGACTTCACCAATGAGCAGTTCTTC
few,TRBJ2-2,TRBD2,TRBV2,CASSMTSGRGTGELFF,TGTGCCAGCAGCATGACTAGCGGGAGGGGTACCGGGGAGCTGTTTTTT
-,TRBJ1-1,TRBD1,TRBV4-1,CASSHLLRNRGSTEAFF,TGCGCCAGCAGCCACCTCTTACGCAACAGGGGGAGCACTGAAGCTTTCTTT
-,TRBJ1-3,-,TRBV21-1,CASSPPRSGNTIYF,TGTGCCAGCAGCCCCCCCCGCTCTGGAAACACCATATATTTT
-,TRBJ1-2,-,TRBV5-1,CASSLKGSDGYTF,TGCGCCAGCAGCTTGAAAGGGAGCGATGGCTACACCTTC
-,TRBJ2-7,TRBD2,TRBV27,CASKRGGLAGAYEQYF,TGTGCCAGCAAAAGGGGAGGACTAGCGGGGGCCTACGAGCAGTACTTC
-,TRBJ2-3,TRBD2,TRBV29-1,CSARTSGSLGYTQYF,TGCAGCGCCAGGACTAGCGGGTCCCTAGGATATACGCAGTATTTT
-,TRBJ2-6,-,TRBV18,CASSPARPGANVLTF,TGTGCCAGCTCACCAGCGAGGCCTGGGGCCAACGTCCTGACTTTC
few,TRBJ2-5,TRBD1,TRBV13,CASSERQGRGETQYF,TGTGCCAGCAGCGAACGACAGGGGCGGGGAGAGACCCAGTACTTC
-,TRBJ1-6,-,TRBV10-3,CAISNKVDSVNSPLHF,TGTGCCATCAGCAATAAGGTGGACAGCGTGAATTCACCCCTCCACTTT
-,TRBJ2-2,TRBD2,TRBV7-3,CASSPLAGAGGELFF,TGTGCCAGCAGCCCACTAGCGGGAGCGGGCGGGGAGCTGTTTTTT
-,TRBJ2-4,-,TRBV27,CASRFTMENIQYF,TGTGCCAGCAGATTTACTATGGAGAACATTCAGTACTTC